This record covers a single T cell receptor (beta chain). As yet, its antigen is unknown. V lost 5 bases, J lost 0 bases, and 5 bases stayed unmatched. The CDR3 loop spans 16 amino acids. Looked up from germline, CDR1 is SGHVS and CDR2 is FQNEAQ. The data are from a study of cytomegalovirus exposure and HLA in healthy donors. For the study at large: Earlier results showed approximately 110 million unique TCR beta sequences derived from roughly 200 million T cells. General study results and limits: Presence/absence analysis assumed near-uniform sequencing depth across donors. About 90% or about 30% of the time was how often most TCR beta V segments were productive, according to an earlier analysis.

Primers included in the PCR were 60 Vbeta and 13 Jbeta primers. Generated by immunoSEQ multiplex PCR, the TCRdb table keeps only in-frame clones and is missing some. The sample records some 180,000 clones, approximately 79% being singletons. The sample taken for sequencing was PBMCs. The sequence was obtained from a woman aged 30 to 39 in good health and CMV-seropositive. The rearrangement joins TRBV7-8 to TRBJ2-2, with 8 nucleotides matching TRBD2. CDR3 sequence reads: CASSTPAGANTGELFF. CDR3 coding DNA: TGTGCCAGCAGCACCCCAGCGGGAGCGAACACCGGGGAGCTGTTTTTT.